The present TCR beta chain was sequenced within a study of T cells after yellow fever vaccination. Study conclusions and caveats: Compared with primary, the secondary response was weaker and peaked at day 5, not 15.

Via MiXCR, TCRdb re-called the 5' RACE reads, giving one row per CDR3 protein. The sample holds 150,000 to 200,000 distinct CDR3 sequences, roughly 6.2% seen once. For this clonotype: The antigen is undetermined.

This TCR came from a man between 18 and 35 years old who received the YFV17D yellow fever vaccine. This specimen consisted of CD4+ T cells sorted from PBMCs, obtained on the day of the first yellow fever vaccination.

This CDR3 is CSASKGGSVETQYF. The CDR3 DNA follows: TGCAGTGCTTCTAAAGGAGGAAGTGTAGAGACCCAGTACTTC. V gene TRBV20-1 combines with J gene TRBJ2-5; D possibly corresponds to TRBD2 (5 bases). V dropped 5 bases and J dropped 4 bases, with 17 bases sitting between them. CDR3 length: 14 residues. CDR1 and CDR2 from the germline V gene are DFQATT and SNEGSKA (reference sequence).